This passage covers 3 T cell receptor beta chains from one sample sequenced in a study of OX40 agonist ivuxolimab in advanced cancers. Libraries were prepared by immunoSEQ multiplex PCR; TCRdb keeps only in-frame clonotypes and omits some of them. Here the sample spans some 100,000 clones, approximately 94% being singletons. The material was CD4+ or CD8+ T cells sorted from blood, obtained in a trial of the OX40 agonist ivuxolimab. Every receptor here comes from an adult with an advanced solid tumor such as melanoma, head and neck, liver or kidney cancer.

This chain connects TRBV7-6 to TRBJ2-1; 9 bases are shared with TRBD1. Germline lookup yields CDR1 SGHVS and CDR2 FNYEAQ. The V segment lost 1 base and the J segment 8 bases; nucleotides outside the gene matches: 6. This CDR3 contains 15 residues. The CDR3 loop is CASSLEGTGRHEQFF. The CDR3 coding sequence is TGTGCCAGCAGCTTAGAGGGGACAGGGCGGCATGAGCAGTTCTTC.

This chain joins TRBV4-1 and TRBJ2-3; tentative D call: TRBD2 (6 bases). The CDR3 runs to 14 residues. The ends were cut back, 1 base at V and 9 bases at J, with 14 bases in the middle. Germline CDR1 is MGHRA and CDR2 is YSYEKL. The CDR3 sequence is CASSQVLWRDTQYF. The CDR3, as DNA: TGCGCCAGCAGCCAAGTTCTCTGGAGGGACACGCAGTATTTT.

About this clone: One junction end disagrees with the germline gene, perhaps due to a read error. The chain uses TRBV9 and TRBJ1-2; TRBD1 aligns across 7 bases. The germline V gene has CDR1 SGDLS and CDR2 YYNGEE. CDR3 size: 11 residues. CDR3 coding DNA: TGTACCAGCGAGGGGGCAGGTGGCTACACCTTC. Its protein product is CTSEGAGGYTF.